The next 28 T cell receptor beta chains were all read from a single sample in a study of naive and memory T cell subsets listed by TCRdb under 2017. Study-level results and caveats: A few larger clonotypes were found in naive repertoires, especially CD8, and these larger clonotypes were possibly memory cells re-expressing CD45RA.

Libraries were prepared through UMI-ligation and nested PCR. TCRdb records Illumina MiSeq as the sequencer. The beta constant-region primer was an equimolar mix of two oligonucleotides covering both TRBC1 and TRBC2. The ligated cDNA went through four rounds of PCR with nested alpha and beta constant-region primers together with the SP2 primer. Starting from the raw public reads, TCRdb applied fastp trimming at Q25, assembled clones with MiXCR and retained in-frame beta chains. Every entry covers one CDR3 protein and lists the most common genes and DNA from its rows. A total of roughly 100,000 distinct CDR3 sequences appear in this sample, roughly 15% of them only once. Of the sample, roughly 2.8% falls within the top ten clones. The antigens for these receptors are not known. Source material: naive CD8+ T cells from blood. The sample's cell subset or site label, in plain terms: naive T cells, CD45RA high CD27+. All receptors come from a human donor in good health.

Note on this clonotype: Being one base from a much bigger clone, this may be a read error. The gene calls are TRBV4-2 and TRBJ2-1; TRBD1 matches 10 bases. The CDR3 is 14 amino acids. CDR1 is LGHNA and CDR2 is YNFKEQ in the germline V gene. CDR3 protein: CASSKDHRDRGQFF. For the CDR3, the DNA is TGTGCCAGCAGCAAAGATCACCGGGACAGGGGGCAGTTCTTC.

This clonotype has a handful of counts. The genes are TRBV7-6 and TRBJ2-7; 9 nucleotides align to TRBD1. The V gene end was trimmed by 2 bases and the J gene end by 2 bases; junction bases not matched to a gene: 16. Looked up from germline, CDR1 is SGHVS and CDR2 is FNYEAQ. The CDR3 loop spans 19 amino acids. DNA for the CDR3: TGTGCCAGCAGCTTATTACCCATACATGGGGACAGGGAGCCCTACGAGCAGTACTTC. This codes for CASSLLPIHGDREPYEQYF.

This chain connects TRBV3-1 to TRBJ2-7; 9 nucleotides agree with TRBD1. CDR1 is LGHDT, CDR2 YNNKEL, per germline (reference sequence). V shed 0 bases, J shed 2 bases, and the junction held 8 bases outside the gene matches. This CDR3 spans 17 amino acids. CDR3 region: CASSQDVGGTGTYEQYF. CDR3 coding DNA: TGTGCCAGCAGCCAAGATGTGGGAGGGACAGGGACCTACGAGCAGTACTTC.

In this sample, this clonotype turned up a few times. The genes are TRBV9 and TRBJ2-1; 14 bases are shared with TRBD2. Germline CDR1 SGDLS, CDR2 YYNGEE. The CDR3 has 15 residues. V shed 3 bases and J 9 bases; nucleotides not matched to a gene: 5. CDR3 DNA: TGTGCCAGCAGCGCGACTAGCGGGGGGGCTCGTGAGCAGTTCTTC. Protein sequence: CASSATSGGAREQFF.

The table lists this clonotype with a few counts. The CDR3 loop reads CARGVTGLNYGYTF. As DNA, the CDR3 is TGTGCCAGAGGGGTGACAGGACTTAACTATGGCTACACCTTC. This rearrangement joins TRBV27 to TRBJ1-2; D perhaps matches TRBD1 (6 bases). This CDR3 contains 14 residues. The germline V and J ends were trimmed by 9 bases and 1 base, with 15 bases remaining between them. The germline gives CDR1 MNHEY, CDR2 SMNVEV (reference sequence).

This clonotype was recorded a few times. This chain links TRBV7-8 with TRBJ2-7; maybe TRBD2 (6 bases). From germline, CDR1 is SGHVS and CDR2 FQNEAQ. CDR3 length: 14 amino acids. V was trimmed by 5 bases and J by 4 bases, leaving 15 bases between them. DNA for the CDR3: TGTGCCAGCAGCCCGGGACTCCCTAAATACGAGCAGTACTTC. Protein sequence: CASSPGLPKYEQYF.

This clonotype was recorded many times. The chain is built from TRBV9 and TRBJ1-1, with 10 positions matching TRBD1. Germline trimming cut 3 bases from V and 3 bases from J; bases unmatched to any gene: 8. The CDR3 is 16 residues long. Germline V CDR1 and CDR2: SGDLS, YYNGEE. CDR3 coding DNA: TGTGCCAGCAGCGCGACAGGGGGCTCCCCGTACACTGAAGCTTTCTTT. Encoded protein: CASSATGGSPYTEAFF.

The table lists this clonotype with many counts. This chain connects TRBV6-6 to TRBJ2-5; 7 bases agree with TRBD1. The CDR3 is made up of 16 amino acids. The V segment lost 1 base and the J segment 4 bases; nucleotides outside the gene matches: 9. CDR1 is MNHNY and CDR2 is SVGAGI in the germline V gene (reference sequence). The CDR3 DNA sequence: TGTGCCAGCAGTTACTTTATGGGGGACAGACGAGAGACCCAGTACTTC. Translated, it gives CASSYFMGDRRETQYF.

This clonotype was recorded many times. The rearrangement joins TRBV7-3 to TRBJ2-7; 10 bases align to TRBD1. Germline trimming cut 2 bases from V and 5 bases from J; bases unmatched to any gene: 3. The CDR3 sequence is 14 residues long. CDR1 and CDR2 from the germline V gene are SGHTA and FQGTGA. Here the CDR3 reads CASSLSGTGDEQYF. The DNA for the CDR3 is TGTGCCAGCAGCTTATCCGGGACAGGGGACGAGCAGTACTTC.

In this sample, this clonotype turned up many times. The chain uses TRBV4-3 and TRBJ2-3; D remains ambiguous. The CDR3 extends over 15 amino acids. V was shortened by 0 bases and J by 4 bases, with 11 bases between the two germline ends. In germline, CDR1 is LGHNA, CDR2 YSLEER. The CDR3 protein is CASSQDITSPDTQYF. Written as DNA, the CDR3 is TGCGCCAGCAGCCAAGATATTACCTCCCCAGATACGCAGTATTTT.

This clonotype was seen many times. This chain joins TRBV29-1 and TRBJ2-1, with D uncertain. V dropped 7 bases and J dropped 4 bases, with 11 bases sitting between them. Germline-derived CDR1 and CDR2 are SQVTM and ANQGSEA. The CDR3 is 12 residues long. The CDR3 region has the DNA TGCAGCGGGATCCTGTTATACAATGAGCAGTTCTTC. Protein sequence: CSGILLYNEQFF.

The CDR3 DNA reads as TGCGCCAGCAGCCATGACAGTTCCCTAGCCAAAAACATTCAGTACTTC. Encoded protein: CASSHDSSLAKNIQYF. This sequence joins TRBV5-1 and TRBJ2-4; D might be TRBD1 (5 bases). With 4 bases removed from V and 0 bases from J, the gap between germline ends came to 14 bases. This CDR3 contains 16 residues. Germline V CDR1 and CDR2: SGHRS, YFSETQ.

This clonotype was picked up many times. The rearrangement links TRBV27 to TRBJ1-2; D remains unclear. CDR1 MNHEY and CDR2 SMNVEV come from the germline V gene (reference sequence). CDR3 length equals 12 residues. Deletions cut 8 bases from V and 0 bases from J, with 7 bases between. CDR3 in amino acids: CASVSANYGYTF. DNA for the CDR3: TGTGCCAGCGTCAGCGCTAACTATGGCTACACCTTC.

The rearrangement links TRBV6-6 to TRBJ1-2, with TRBD1 matching 9 bases. V dropped 4 bases and J dropped 4; count of bases not matched to a gene: 7. The CDR3 length is 15 residues. Germline CDR1 reads MNHNY; CDR2 reads SVGAGI (reference sequence). The CDR3 DNA reads TGTGCCAGCAGTTTCCGGGACAGGGACACCTATGGCTACACCTTC. This translates into CASSFRDRDTYGYTF.

The chain has TRBV4-3 and TRBJ2-1; 10 nucleotides match TRBD2. Germline V lookup: CDR1 LGHNA, CDR2 YSLEER. The CDR3 loop spans 15 amino acids. V shed 4 bases, J shed 8 bases, and the junction held 8 bases outside the gene matches. CDR3 nucleotides: TGCGCCAGCAGCCGAAAAGCGGGGGGGCCGGATGAGCAGTTCTTC. Translating gives CASSRKAGGPDEQFF.

The J gene is TRBJ1-4, the V gene TRBV7-9; D gene uncertain. CDR1 is SEHNR, CDR2 FQNEAQ, per germline (reference sequence). This CDR3 contains 16 residues. The V end lost 1 base, the J end lost 5 bases, and 14 bases lay between the germline ends. The CDR3 nucleotides read TGTGCCAGCAGCTTAGGGGTCGCCATGGACAATGAAAAACTGTTTTTT. Residues: CASSLGVAMDNEKLFF. Supplemented by reference TRBV7-9 and TRBJ1-4, the full variable domain reads DTGVSQNPRHKITKRGQNVTFRCDPISEHNRLYWYRQTLGQGPEFLTYFQNEAQLEKSRLLSDRFSAERPKGSFSTLEIQRTEQGDSAMYLCASSLGVAMDNEKLFFGSGTQLSVL.

This clonotype was seen a few times. This sequence joins TRBV2 and TRBJ2-1, with unresolved D. CDR3 length equals 13 residues. Trimming shortened V by 2 bases and J by 3 bases, and 5 bases separated the two germline ends. Germline V gene data show CDR1 as SNHLY and CDR2 as FYNNEI. The chain's CDR3 is CASSESVYNEQFF. The DNA of the CDR3 is TGTGCCAGCAGTGAAAGCGTCTACAATGAGCAGTTCTTC.

The chain uses TRBV11-1 and TRBJ2-7; no clear D. V gave up 1 base and J gave up 2 bases, with 6 bases separating them. This CDR3 has 13 residues. CDR1 SGHAT and CDR2 FQDESV come from the germline V gene (reference sequence). CDR3 amino acids: CASSLGVAYEQYF. Written as DNA, the CDR3 is TGTGCCAGCAGCTTAGGGGTGGCCTACGAGCAGTACTTC.

This clonotype was observed many times. This sequence joins TRBV10-3 and TRBJ1-4, with 11 bases matching TRBD1. The V segment lost 6 bases and the J segment 6 bases; nucleotides outside the gene matches: 6. CDR1 and CDR2 from the germline V gene are ENHRY and SYGVKD. The CDR3 length is 15 residues. The CDR3 loop is CAISEPGQGDEKLFF. In nucleotides, the CDR3 is TGTGCCATCAGCGAGCCGGGACAGGGGGATGAAAAACTGTTTTTT.

This clonotype was recorded many times. The rearrangement uses TRBV7-8 and TRBJ2-3; 14 nucleotides agree with TRBD2. Losses at the gene ends were 4 bases for V and 2 bases for J; bases not matched to a gene: 5. The CDR3 length is 17 residues. Per germline, CDR1 SGHVS and CDR2 FQNEAQ. The DNA of the CDR3 is TGTGCCAGCAGCTCCTGGACTAGCGGGGGGTCCACAGATACGCAGTATTTT. This sequence encodes CASSSWTSGGSTDTQYF.

In this sample, this clonotype turned up a few times. The chain employs TRBV6-2 or TRBV6-3 and TRBJ2-6; D is undetermined. The germline gives CDR1 MNHEY, CDR2 SVGEGT. The length of the CDR3 is 14 residues. Trimming left V 4 bases short and J 0 bases short, with 4 bases between. The DNA for the CDR3 is TGTGCCAGCAGTTCGGGCTCTGGGGCCAACGTCCTGACTTTC. It is translated as CASSSGSGANVLTF.

This clonotype was observed a handful of times. J is TRBJ2-7 and V is TRBV12-3 or TRBV12-4; TRBD1 agrees at 9 bases. The CDR3 contains 14 residues. The junction had 10 bases not matched to a gene; V was cut back by 7 bases and J by 6 bases. The CDR3: CASTGQGTPGEQYF. The CDR3 region has the DNA TGTGCCAGCACGGGACAGGGAACCCCTGGCGAGCAGTACTTC.

The chain employs TRBV30 and TRBJ2-7, with 7 bases that match TRBD1. Germline-derived CDR1 and CDR2 are GTSNPN and SVGIG (reference sequence). This CDR3 is built from 13 residues. J gave up 3 bases and V 1 base, and 3 bases lay outside the gene matches. CDR3 sequence reads: CAWSGTGYYEQYF. The CDR3 bases are TGTGCCTGGAGTGGGACAGGCTACTACGAGCAGTACTTC.

In this sample, this clonotype turned up a few times. The gene calls are TRBV29-1 and TRBJ1-1; D is unresolved. The germline V and J ends were trimmed by 0 bases and 6 bases, with 5 bases remaining between them. There are 11 residues in the CDR3. Germline V gene data show CDR1 as SQVTM and CDR2 as ANQGSEA. The CDR3 region has the DNA TGCAGCGTTGAAGATTGGGCTGAAGCTTTCTTT. It encodes CSVEDWAEAFF.

V usage is TRBV12-3 or TRBV12-4 and J usage is TRBJ2-6; unclear D gene. The V end was cut by 2 bases, the J end by 0 bases, with 14 bases between. The CDR3 is made up of 18 amino acids. The CDR3 loop is CASSLIGGGPSGANVLTF. The CDR3 region has the DNA TGTGCCAGCAGTTTAATCGGCGGCGGACCCTCTGGGGCCAACGTCCTGACTTTC.

This clonotype was picked up a small number of times. This chain connects TRBV10-3 to TRBJ2-3; D gene ambiguous. The CDR3 covers 13 residues. Germline values: CDR1 ENHRY, CDR2 SYGVKD. V lost 3 bases, J lost 1 base, and 5 bases lay in between. The CDR3 sequence: CAISDVRTDTQYF. CDR3 nucleotides: TGTGCCATCAGTGACGTGCGCACAGATACGCAGTATTTT.

This clonotype has more than one count but fewer than ten. The CDR3 ends on some other residue instead of the conserved phenylalanine or tryptophan, so this is likely a read error. No DNA is shown, since the ends of the CDR3 on it are uncertain; the CDR3 is the one TCRdb lists. The chain carries TRBV2 and TRBJ2-1; the table gives TRBD2 as D, unverified against the DNA. The germline CDR1 and CDR2 sequences are SNHLY and FYNNEI. The CDR3 is 12 residues long, counting both termini. The CDR3 spells CASRDLQDAGRV.

This clonotype was found many times. The genes are TRBV20-1 and TRBJ2-7; 7 nucleotides line up with TRBD1. The germline CDR1 and CDR2 sequences are DFQATT and SNEGSKA (reference sequence). CDR3 length: 15 amino acids. J lost 0 bases, V lost 0 bases, and 5 bases had no gene match. This CDR3 is CSARDGTESSYEQYF. The CDR3 DNA sequence: TGCAGTGCTAGAGATGGGACAGAAAGCTCCTACGAGCAGTACTTC.